This T cell receptor beta chain was observed in a study of blood T cell repertoires in COVID-19. V was shortened by 4 bases and J by 6 bases, with 15 bases between the two germline ends. Germline lookup yields CDR1 LGHDT and CDR2 YNNKEL (reference sequence). This CDR3 has 15 residues. Repertoires were generated with immunoSEQ multiplex PCR, while TCRdb's copy carries only in-frame clones and drops some. The sample holds 300,000 to 400,000 clones; roughly 89% are singletons and the top ten take roughly a tenth. The clonotype was recovered from a man aged 25 to 40 with COVID-19, enrolled during active disease. Sequenced input: peripheral blood. This chain connects TRBV3-1 (or the pseudogene TRBV3-2) to TRBJ2-2, with D possibly being TRBD1 (6 bases). CDR3: CASSPRDTAAGELFF. The CDR3 nucleotides are TGTGCCAGCAGCCCCCGGGACACGGCGGCCGGGGAGCTGTTTTTT.